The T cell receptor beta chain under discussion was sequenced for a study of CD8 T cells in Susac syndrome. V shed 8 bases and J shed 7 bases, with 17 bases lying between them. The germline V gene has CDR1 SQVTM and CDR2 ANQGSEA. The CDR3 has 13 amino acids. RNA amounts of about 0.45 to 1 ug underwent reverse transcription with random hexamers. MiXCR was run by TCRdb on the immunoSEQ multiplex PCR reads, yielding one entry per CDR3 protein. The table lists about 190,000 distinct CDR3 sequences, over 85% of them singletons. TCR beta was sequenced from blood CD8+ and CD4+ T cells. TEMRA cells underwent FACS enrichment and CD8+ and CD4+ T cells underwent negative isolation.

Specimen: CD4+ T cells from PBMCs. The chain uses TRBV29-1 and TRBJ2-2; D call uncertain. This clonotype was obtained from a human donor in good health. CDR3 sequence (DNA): TGCAGCTCCCGTCCCCGTACGGGCGGGGAGCTGTTTTTT. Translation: CSSRPRTGGELFF.